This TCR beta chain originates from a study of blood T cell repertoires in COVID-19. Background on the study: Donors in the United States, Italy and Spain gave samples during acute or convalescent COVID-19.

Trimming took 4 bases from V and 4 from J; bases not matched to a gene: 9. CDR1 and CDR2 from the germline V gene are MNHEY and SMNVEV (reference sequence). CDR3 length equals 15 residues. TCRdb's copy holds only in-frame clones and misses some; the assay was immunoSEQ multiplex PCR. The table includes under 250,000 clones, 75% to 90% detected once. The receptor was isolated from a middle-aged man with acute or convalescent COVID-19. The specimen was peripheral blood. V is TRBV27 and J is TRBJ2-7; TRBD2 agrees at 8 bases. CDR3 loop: CASSSQGLVRYEQYF. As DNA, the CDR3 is TGTGCCAGCAGTTCCCAGGGACTAGTGAGGTACGAGCAGTACTTC.